This TCR beta chain was retrieved from a study of cytomegalovirus exposure and HLA in healthy donors. Study-wide findings and caveats: Most CMV-associated TCR beta chains were later found to appear HLA-restricted.

About this clone itself: Its target is not known.

Germline V CDR1 and CDR2: SQVTM, ANQGSEA. V was trimmed by 3 bases and J by 4 bases, leaving 18 bases between them. The CDR3 sequence is 15 residues long. PCR employed 60 Vbeta and 13 Jbeta primers. Here immunoSEQ multiplex PCR was the method, and the copy in TCRdb shows in-frame clones only, minus some. The table records 250,000 to 350,000 clones, around 86% of them present only once. The sequence was collected from a man aged 40-49 years in good health and CMV-seropositive. Sequenced input: PBMCs. V gene TRBV29-1 combines with J gene TRBJ1-2, with D tentatively TRBD1 (6 bases). CDR3 sequence reads: CSVEVRRQGFYGYTF. Written as DNA, the CDR3 is TGCAGCGTTGAGGTCCGTCGGCAGGGGTTCTATGGCTACACCTTC.